This T cell receptor beta chain was sequenced in a study of T cells in localized non-small cell lung cancer. Study outcomes and limitations: Without multi-region sequencing, intratumor heterogeneity could not be excluded.

TCRdb keeps only in-frame clones here, not all; method: immunoSEQ multiplex PCR. The sample shows about 59,000 clones, roughly 90% of them seen only once. With respect to this clone: What it recognizes is unknown.

The CDR3 spans 17 residues. V was clipped by 5 bases and J by 4 bases; unmatched bases: 11. CDR1 and CDR2 from the germline V gene are MNHEY and SMNVEV (reference sequence). This chain connects TRBV27 to TRBJ2-3; 11 nucleotides match TRBD1. The sequencing here drew on peripheral blood, taken before any cancer treatment. The TCR was taken from a woman between 35 and 75 years old with stage I lung adenocarcinoma. The CDR3, as DNA: TGTGCCAGCAGTCCTACCGGGACAGGGGGTGCGTCAGATACGCAGTATTTT. Amino acids: CASSPTGTGGASDTQYF.